Below, one T cell receptor delta chain is given with its context. The antigen is undetermined. This specimen belongs to a study of Vδ1+ human thymocytes. The template was reverse-transcribed extracted RNA. The CDR3 regions were amplified by multiplex PCR from V-gene primers to a constant-region primer. TCRdb reran clone calling via CATT on the multiplex PCR reads. The data hold just under 55,000 delta-chain clones, with about 16% observed a single time. Study-wide points: Unexpected Vdelta2 sequences could cause misinterpretation of bulk repertoire data. Many TRG clonotypes were shared between donors; TRD repertoires were essentially private. Highly polyclonal TRG and TRD repertoires with Gaussian CDR3 length distributions appeared in thymus. Unlike peripheral blood Vdelta1+ controls, thymic delta-chain sequences included approximately 21% Vdelta2 and few Vdelta3.

CDR1 and CDR2 from the germline V gene are TSWWSYY and QGS. This CDR3 contains 23 residues. Trimming removed 0 bases from V and 0 bases from J; junction bases left unmatched: 19. Thymocytes were sorted as CD3+ TCRVdelta1+ TCRVdelta2- after alphabeta T cell depletion. Sample: Vdelta1+ gamma-delta thymocytes from the thymus. Subset meaning: FACS-sorted CD3+ TCRalphabeta- TCRVdelta1+ TCRVdelta2- thymocytes. The chain has TRDV1 and TRDJ1; TRDD3 matches 13 bases. This sequence was found in a boy less than two years old who had congenital heart surgery. The CDR3 region has the DNA TGTGCTCTTGGGGAACTAGGTAGGGATACTGGGGGATACGTAGGGTTATACACCGATAAACTCATCTTT. Translated: CALGELGRDTGGYVGLYTDKLIF.